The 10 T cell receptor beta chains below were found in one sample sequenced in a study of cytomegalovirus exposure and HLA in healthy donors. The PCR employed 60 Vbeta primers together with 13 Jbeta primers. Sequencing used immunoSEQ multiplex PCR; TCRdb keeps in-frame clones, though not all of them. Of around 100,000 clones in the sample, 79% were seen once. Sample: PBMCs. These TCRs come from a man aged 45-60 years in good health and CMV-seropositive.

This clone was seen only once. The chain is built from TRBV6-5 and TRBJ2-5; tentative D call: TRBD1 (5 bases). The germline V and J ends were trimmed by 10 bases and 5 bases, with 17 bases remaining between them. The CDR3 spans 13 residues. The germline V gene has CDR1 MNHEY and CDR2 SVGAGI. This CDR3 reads CATRSTVTETQYF. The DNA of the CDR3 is TGTGCCACCCGATCGACAGTAACCGAGACCCAGTACTTC.

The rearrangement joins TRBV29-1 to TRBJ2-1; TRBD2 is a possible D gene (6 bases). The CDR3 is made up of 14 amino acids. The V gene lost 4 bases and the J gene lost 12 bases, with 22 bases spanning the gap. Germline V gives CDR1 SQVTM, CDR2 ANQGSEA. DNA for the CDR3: TGCAGCGTTGGGGTGGGAGGTTCCCAGGGATGGCAGTTCTTC. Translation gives CSVGVGGSQGWQFF.

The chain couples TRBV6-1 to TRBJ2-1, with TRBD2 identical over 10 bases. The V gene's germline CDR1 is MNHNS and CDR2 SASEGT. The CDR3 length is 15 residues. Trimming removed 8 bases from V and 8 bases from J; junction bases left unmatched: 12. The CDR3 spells CASVLSGRAGYEQFF. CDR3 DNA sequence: TGTGCCAGCGTGTTAAGCGGGAGGGCCGGCTATGAGCAGTTCTTC.

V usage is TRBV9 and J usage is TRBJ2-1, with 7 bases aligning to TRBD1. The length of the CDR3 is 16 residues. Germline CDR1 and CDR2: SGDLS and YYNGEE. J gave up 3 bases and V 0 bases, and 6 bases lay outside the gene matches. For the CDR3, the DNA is TGTGCCAGCAGCGTAGAGGGGGCGGGCCACTACAATGAGCAGTTCTTC. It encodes CASSVEGAGHYNEQFF.

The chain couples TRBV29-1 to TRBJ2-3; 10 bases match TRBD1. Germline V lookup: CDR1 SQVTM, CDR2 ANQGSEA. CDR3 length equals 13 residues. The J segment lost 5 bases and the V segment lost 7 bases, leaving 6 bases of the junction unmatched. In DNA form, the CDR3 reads TGCAGCGCGACGGGACAGGGGAAAGATACGCAGTATTTT. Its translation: CSATGQGKDTQYF.

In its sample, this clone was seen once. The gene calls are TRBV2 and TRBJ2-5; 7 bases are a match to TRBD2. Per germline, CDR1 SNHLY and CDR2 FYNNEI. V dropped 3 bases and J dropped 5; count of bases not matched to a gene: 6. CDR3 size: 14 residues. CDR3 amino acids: CASSEGRGGETQYF. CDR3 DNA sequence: TGTGCCAGCAGTGAGGGAAGGGGAGGGGAGACCCAGTACTTC.

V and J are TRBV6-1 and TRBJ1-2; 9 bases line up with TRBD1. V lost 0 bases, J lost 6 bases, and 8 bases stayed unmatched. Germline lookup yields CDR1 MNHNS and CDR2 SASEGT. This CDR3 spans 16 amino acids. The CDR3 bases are TGTGCCAGCAGTGAAGCCCCGGGACAGGGAAGGGATGGCTACACCTTC. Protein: CASSEAPGQGRDGYTF.

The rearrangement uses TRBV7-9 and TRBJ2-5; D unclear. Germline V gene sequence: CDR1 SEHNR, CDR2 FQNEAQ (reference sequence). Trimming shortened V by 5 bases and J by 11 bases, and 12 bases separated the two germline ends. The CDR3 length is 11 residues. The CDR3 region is CASSMNYKQYF. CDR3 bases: TGTGCCAGCAGCATGAACTACAAGCAGTACTTC. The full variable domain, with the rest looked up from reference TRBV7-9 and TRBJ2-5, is DTGVSQNPRHKITKRGQNVTFRCDPISEHNRLYWYRQTLGQGPEFLTYFQNEAQLEKSRLLSDRFSAERPKGSFSTLEIQRTEQGDSAMYLCASSMNYKQYFGPGTRLLVL.

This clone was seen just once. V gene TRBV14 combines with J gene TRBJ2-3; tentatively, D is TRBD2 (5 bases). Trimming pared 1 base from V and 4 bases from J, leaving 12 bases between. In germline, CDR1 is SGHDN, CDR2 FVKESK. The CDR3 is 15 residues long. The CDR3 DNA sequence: TGTGCCAGCAGCCAAGTAACGGGAACTGCAGATACGCAGTATTTT. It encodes CASSQVTGTADTQYF.

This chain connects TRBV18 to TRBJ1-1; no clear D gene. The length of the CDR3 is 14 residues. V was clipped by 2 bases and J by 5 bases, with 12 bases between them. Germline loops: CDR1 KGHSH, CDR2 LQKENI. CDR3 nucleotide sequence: TGTGCCAGCTCACCAGGAGGTGGAGGAACTGAAGCTTTCTTT. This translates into CASSPGGGGTEAFF.